This TCR beta chain is from a study of T cells in Graves' hyperthyroidism and ophthalmopathy. Findings of the study overall: Blood held most thyroid clonotypes expanded above 0.001 frequency.

Researchers took RNA transcripts and amplified the TCR beta CDR3 regions from them. TCR CDR3 regions were first amplified by RT-PCR with HTBI primers. Each CDR3 protein is one row after TCRdb ran MiXCR on the multiplex PCR reads. The repertoire holds approximately 600,000 distinct CDR3 sequences, roughly 14% seen once, with over 3.5% in the top ten. Ophthalmopathy in the patients scored at least 3 on Clinical Activity Score and at least 4 on NOSPECS grade, lasting under 3 months. The diagnostic basis comprised clinical symptoms, serum thyroxine and TRAb, thyroid ultrasound and orbital computed tomography. This clonotype came up many times. The antigen is undetermined. CDR1 is SGHTA, CDR2 FQGNSA, per germline. There are 16 residues in the CDR3. V lost 0 bases and J lost 0, with 12 bases in between.

The specimen sequenced was blood. The rearrangement joins TRBV7-2 to TRBJ2-7; D remains unclear. This receptor was taken from a woman in her thirties or forties with Graves' ophthalmopathy. The CDR3 spells CASSLAHTPSSYEQYF. The CDR3 DNA sequence: TGTGCCAGCAGCTTAGCGCATACTCCCTCCTCCTACGAGCAGTACTTC. Supplemented by reference TRBV7-2 and TRBJ2-7, the full variable domain reads GAGVSQSPSNKVTEKGKDVELRCDPISGHTALYWYRQSLGQGLEFLIYFQGNSAPDKSGLPSDRFSAERTGGSVSTLTIQRTQQEDSAVYLCASSLAHTPSSYEQYFGPGTRLTVT.